Following are 13 T cell receptor beta chains from one sample sequenced in a study of early T cells in non-severe SARS-CoV-2 infection. TCRdb processed the 5' RACE reads anew with MiXCR; each CDR3 protein has one entry. The repertoire holds some 63,000 distinct CDR3 sequences, with under 15% as singletons. The sequenced material came from whole blood. Receptors were obtained from an adult who was a healthcare worker with PCR-confirmed SARS-CoV-2 infection or an uninfected control (not recorded which).

At least ten counts were recorded for this clonotype. The chain has TRBV13 and TRBJ2-7; 8 positions match TRBD1. The V and J ends lost 2 bases and 2 bases, in that order; junction bases with no gene match: 5. Germline V gene sequence: CDR1 PRHDT, CDR2 FYEKMQ (reference sequence). The CDR3 runs 15 residues. The CDR3 loop reads CASSLRRQGPYEQYF. For the CDR3, the DNA is TGTGCCAGCAGCTTAAGGCGACAGGGGCCCTACGAGCAGTACTTC.

The chain employs TRBV27 and TRBJ2-7; possible D gene TRBD2, 5 bases. The germline V gene has CDR1 MNHEY and CDR2 SMNVEV (reference sequence). V was cut by 5 bases and J by 6 bases, with 17 bases left in between. This CDR3 contains 14 residues. CDR3 DNA: TGTGCCAGCAGTCCGGCGGGCCGACCGGGCGAGCAGTACTTC. Translating gives CASSPAGRPGEQYF.

For this clonotype: One end of the junction fails to match germline, which may point to a read error. This chain connects TRBV7-2 to TRBJ1-4; 10 bases agree with TRBD1. Germline V lookup: CDR1 SGHTA, CDR2 FQGNSA. CDR3 length: 15 residues. This CDR3 is CAGSLRGTGDEKLFF. Written as DNA, the CDR3 is TGTGCCGGCAGCTTGCGCGGGACAGGGGATGAAAAACTGTTTTTT. The whole variable domain, remainder taken from reference TRBV7-2 and TRBJ1-4, is GAGVSQSPSNKVTEKGKDVELRCDPISGHTALYWYRQSLGQGLEFLIYFQGNSAPDKSGLPSDRFSAERTGGSVSTLTIQRTQQEDSAVYLCAGSLRGTGDEKLFFGSGTQLSVL.

This clonotype was found many times. This chain connects TRBV5-1 to TRBJ1-4; D may be TRBD1 (6 bases). This CDR3 contains 18 residues. V dropped 0 bases and J dropped 4 bases, with 19 bases sitting between them. The germline V gene has CDR1 SGHRS and CDR2 YFSETQ. In DNA form, the CDR3 reads TGCGCCAGCAGCTTGGCCTTGGCAGGGGAAAACGGTAATGAAAAACTGTTTTTT. Residues: CASSLALAGENGNEKLFF.

This clonotype has a handful of counts. This chain links TRBV12-3 or TRBV12-4 with TRBJ1-1; tentatively, D is TRBD1 (5 bases). Trimming shortened V by 0 bases and J by 1 base, and 6 bases separated the two germline ends. This CDR3 has 14 amino acids. The CDR3, as DNA: TGTGCCAGCAGTTTAGCACAGGCGAACACTGAAGCTTTCTTT. Translated: CASSLAQANTEAFF.

This chain joins TRBV4-2 and TRBJ1-5; the D gene is possibly TRBD1 (5 bases). V dropped 0 bases and J dropped 5 bases, with 11 bases sitting between them. The CDR3 is made up of 15 amino acids. Germline CDR1 and CDR2: LGHNA and YNFKEQ. The CDR3 protein is CASSQEGDSDQPQHF. The CDR3 nucleotides are TGTGCCAGCAGCCAAGAAGGGGACTCCGATCAGCCCCAGCATTTT.

At least ten counts were recorded for this clonotype. The chain uses TRBV20-1 and TRBJ1-5; TRBD1 matches 10 bases. Trimming took 1 base from V and 7 from J; bases not matched to a gene: 7. In germline, CDR1 is DFQATT, CDR2 SNEGSKA (reference sequence). The CDR3 length is 15 residues. DNA of the CDR3: TGCAGTGCTAGAGGGGGGACAGGGGATTGGCAGCCCCAGCATTTT. As protein: CSARGGTGDWQPQHF.

In this sample, this clonotype turned up a few times. The V and J genes are TRBV18 and TRBJ1-5; D not resolved. Germline CDR1 and CDR2: KGHSH and LQKENI. V shed 3 bases and J shed 1 base, with 10 bases lying between them. The CDR3 length is 15 residues. CDR3 amino acids: CASSPGKLSNQPQHF. CDR3 nucleotide sequence: TGTGCCAGCTCACCCGGGAAGCTAAGCAATCAGCCCCAGCATTTT.

This clonotype was detected ten times or more. The genes are TRBV7-2 and TRBJ2-3; 8 bases are a match to TRBD1. The V segment lost 4 bases and the J segment 1 base; nucleotides outside the gene matches: 7. The CDR3 sequence is 16 residues long. Germline V gives CDR1 SGHTA, CDR2 FQGNSA. For the CDR3, the DNA is TGTGCCAGCAGCTCCGGACAGGGCTTCGGCACAGATACGCAGTATTTT. Amino acids: CASSSGQGFGTDTQYF.

This clonotype showed up just a few times. The V call is TRBV2, the J call TRBJ2-1; TRBD1 aligns across 10 bases. The junction had 6 bases not matched to a gene; V was cut back by 4 bases and J by 9 bases. This CDR3 comprises 14 residues. Germline CDR1 SNHLY, CDR2 FYNNEI. The CDR3 loop reads CASSAPGTGVEQFF. The CDR3 nucleotides read TGTGCCAGCAGTGCCCCCGGGACAGGGGTTGAGCAGTTCTTC.

This clonotype was recorded many times. Here the CDR3 reads CASSDDRGRTDTQYF. In DNA, the CDR3 is TGTGCCAGCAGCGACGACAGGGGGAGGACAGATACGCAGTATTTT. The rearrangement joins TRBV6-1 to TRBJ2-3; 9 bases match TRBD1. V was pared by 6 bases and J by 3 bases, with 7 bases of the junction left unmatched. The germline gives CDR1 MNHNS, CDR2 SASEGT. The CDR3 has 15 amino acids.

This clonotype was picked up many times. The V and J genes are TRBV3-1 and TRBJ2-1, with no clear D. The V end was cut by 1 base, the J end by 2 bases, with 9 bases between. The germline gives CDR1 LGHDT, CDR2 YNNKEL (reference sequence). The CDR3 covers 15 residues. This CDR3 is CASSQGETTYNEQFF. The CDR3 DNA follows: TGTGCCAGCAGCCAAGGTGAAACAACCTACAATGAGCAGTTCTTC.

This clonotype came up many times. The chain recombines TRBV18 with TRBJ1-5; perhaps TRBD1 as D (5 bases). V shed 2 bases and J shed 4 bases, with 9 bases lying between them. Germline V gene data show CDR1 as KGHSH and CDR2 as LQKENI. The CDR3 sequence is 14 residues long. The CDR3 spells CASSPSGGNQPQHF. CDR3 nucleotide sequence: TGTGCCAGCTCACCATCCGGGGGGAATCAGCCCCAGCATTTT.